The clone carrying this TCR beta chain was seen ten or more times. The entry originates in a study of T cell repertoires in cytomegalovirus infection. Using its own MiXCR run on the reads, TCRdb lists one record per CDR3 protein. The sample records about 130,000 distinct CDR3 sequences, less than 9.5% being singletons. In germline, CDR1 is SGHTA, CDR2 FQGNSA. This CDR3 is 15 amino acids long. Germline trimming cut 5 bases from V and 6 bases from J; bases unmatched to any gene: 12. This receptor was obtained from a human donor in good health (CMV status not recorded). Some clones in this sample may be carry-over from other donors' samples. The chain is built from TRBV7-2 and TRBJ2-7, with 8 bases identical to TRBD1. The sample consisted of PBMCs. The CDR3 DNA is TGTGCCAGCAGCCACACCAGGGGGCGAACTGTCGAGCAGTACTTC. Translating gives CASSHTRGRTVEQYF. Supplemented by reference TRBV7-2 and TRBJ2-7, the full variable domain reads GAGVSQSPSNKVTEKGKDVELRCDPISGHTALYWYRQSLGQGLEFLIYFQGNSAPDKSGLPSDRFSAERTGGSVSTLTIQRTQQEDSAVYLCASSHTRGRTVEQYFGPGTRLTVT.